A single sample is the source of the 31 T cell receptor beta chains below, sequenced in a study of post-analysis software for immune sequencing data. Study-wide results and limits: Included in a set of roughly five TRBV segments more frequent in patients than controls were TRBV5-6, TRBV5-1 and TRBV20-1.

No antigen has been assigned to these receptors. The library was made from cDNA and included unique molecular identifiers. MiXCR was run by TCRdb on the PCR reads, yielding one entry per CDR3 protein. The sample has around 500,000 distinct CDR3 sequences, approximately 34% seen once; the top ten hold approximately 6%. The sequenced sample consisted of blood. The receptor set was obtained from a girl younger than 18 with multiple sclerosis.

This sequence joins TRBV6-5 and TRBJ1-1; the D gene is possibly TRBD1 (6 bases). This CDR3 spans 12 amino acids. Germline V lookup: CDR1 MNHEY, CDR2 SVGAGI. In DNA form, the CDR3 reads TGTGTCACACAGAGGGGGGGACCTGAAGCTTTCTTT. It encodes CVTQRGGPEAFF.

The V call is TRBV5-5, the J call TRBJ2-3; 7 bases agree with TRBD1. The trim removed 4 bases at V and 9 bases at J, leaving 14 bases unmatched. Per germline, CDR1 SGHKS and CDR2 YYEKEE (reference sequence). This CDR3 has 15 residues. CDR3 bases: TGTGCCAGCAGCGCTGAGCAGGCCCCACAGGGGACGCAGTATTTT. It yields the protein CASSAEQAPQGTQYF.

This clonotype came up a few times. The rearrangement uses TRBV6-5 and TRBJ2-4; no firm D call. With 0 bases removed from V and 0 bases from J, the gap between germline ends came to 9 bases. The CDR3 extends over 16 amino acids. Per germline, CDR1 MNHEY and CDR2 SVGAGI. The CDR3 DNA reads as TGTGCCAGCAGTTACTCGTCCCGGCAAGCCAAAAACATTCAGTACTTC. Its protein is CASSYSSRQAKNIQYF.

The V gene is TRBV10-3, the J gene TRBJ2-2; TRBD1 agrees at 7 bases. Germline loops: CDR1 ENHRY, CDR2 SYGVKD. The CDR3 has 15 amino acids. J lost 5 bases, V lost 11 bases, and 14 bases had no gene match. In DNA form, the CDR3 reads TGTGCCGCATCGACGTTAGGGGGCCAGACCGGGGAGCTGTTTTTT. The encoded protein is CAASTLGGQTGELFF.

The rearrangement uses TRBV5-1 and TRBJ1-2; TRBD1 might be the D (6 bases). Germline V CDR1 and CDR2: SGHRS, YFSETQ. The CDR3 sequence is 14 residues long. Trimming shortened V by 0 bases and J by 5 bases, and 11 bases separated the two germline ends. CDR3 sequence reads: CASSLGGRLYGYTF. CDR3 nucleotides: TGCGCCAGCAGCTTGGGGGGGCGCTTATATGGCTACACCTTC.

This clonotype was seen more than once but under ten times. This rearrangement joins TRBV2 to TRBJ2-7; D possibly uses TRBD1 or TRBD2 (6 bases each). CDR3 length: 14 amino acids. V lost 5 bases and J lost 6, with 17 bases in between. Germline V gives CDR1 SNHLY, CDR2 FYNNEI. The chain's CDR3 is CASSSLEGGGEQYF. For the CDR3, the DNA is TGTGCCAGCAGTTCCCTCGAGGGGGGCGGCGAGCAGTACTTC.

This clonotype occurred a few times. The chain couples TRBV7-3 to TRBJ2-1; TRBD2 agrees at 9 bases. CDR1 and CDR2 from the germline V gene are SGHTA and FQGTGA. Unmatched junction bases numbered 2, after V lost 1 base and J lost 4 bases. The CDR3 totals 15 residues. CDR3 in amino acids: CASSLMRGGYNEQFF. CDR3 nucleotides: TGTGCCAGCAGCTTAATGCGGGGGGGTTACAATGAGCAGTTCTTC. Complete variable domain (other parts from reference TRBV7-3 and TRBJ2-1): GAGVSQTPSNKVTEKGKYVELRCDPISGHTALYWYRQSLGQGPEFLIYFQGTGAADDSGLPNDRFFAVRPEGSVSTLKIQRTERGDSAVYLCASSLMRGGYNEQFFGPGTRLTVL.

The J gene is TRBJ2-3, the V gene TRBV7-6; TRBD2 aligns across 11 bases. J gave up 4 bases and V 4 bases, and 4 bases lay outside the gene matches. The CDR3 runs 15 residues. Germline loops: CDR1 SGHVS, CDR2 FNYEAQ. Written as DNA, the CDR3 is TGTGCCAGCAGCTCTAGCGGGGGGCGGCCAGATACGCAGTATTTT. Residues: CASSSSGGRPDTQYF.

This clonotype was seen more than once but under ten times. The rearrangement links TRBV5-1 to TRBJ2-1, with TRBD1 identical over 8 bases. Germline CDR1 is SGHRS and CDR2 is YFSETQ. Trimming took 2 bases from V and 0 from J; bases not matched to a gene: 7. The CDR3 spans 17 residues. As DNA, the CDR3 is TGCGCCAGCAGCTTACGGACAGGGAGGAGCTCCTACAATGAGCAGTTCTTC. It specifies CASSLRTGRSSYNEQFF.

This clonotype was counted a few times. The chain combines TRBV6-6 with TRBJ2-5, with no clear D. The CDR3 sequence is 13 residues long. V was trimmed by 0 bases and J by 5 bases, leaving 7 bases between them. Germline V lookup: CDR1 MNHNY, CDR2 SVGAGI (reference sequence). The CDR3 DNA follows: TGTGCCAGCAGTTACTCGGGATGGGAGACCCAGTACTTC. Translated: CASSYSGWETQYF.

This clonotype was seen more than once but under ten times. The chain is built from TRBV7-9 and TRBJ2-5; TRBD2 matches at 9 bases. The CDR3 loop spans 15 amino acids. Germline loops: CDR1 SEHNR, CDR2 FQNEAQ (reference sequence). The J segment lost 11 bases and the V segment lost 0 bases, leaving 10 bases of the junction unmatched. CDR3 loop: CASSLASGGPNEQYF. The CDR3 DNA sequence: TGTGCCAGCAGCTTAGCTAGCGGGGGCCCAAATGAGCAGTACTTC.

The genes are TRBV6-6 and TRBJ1-2, with D perhaps matching TRBD1 (5 bases). With 5 bases removed from V and 4 bases from J, the gap between germline ends came to 17 bases. The CDR3 is 15 residues long. Germline V gene data show CDR1 as MNHNY and CDR2 as SVGAGI (reference sequence). CDR3 residues: CASSPRGGSAYGYTF. In nucleotides, the CDR3 is TGTGCCAGCAGTCCCCGGGGCGGGTCGGCCTATGGCTACACCTTC.

Written as DNA, the CDR3 is TGTGCCAGCAGCTTTCGGACTAGAGGAGATACGCAGTATTTT. Translation: CASSFRTRGDTQYF. The V and J genes are TRBV5-6 and TRBJ2-3; 7 nucleotides match TRBD2. This CDR3 has 14 residues. Germline trimming cut 2 bases from V and 5 bases from J; bases unmatched to any gene: 5. Germline V gene sequence: CDR1 SGHDT, CDR2 YYEEEE.

The chain uses TRBV5-1 and TRBJ2-7; a possible D gene is TRBD1 (6 bases). The assigned J gene may be wrong: the sequence end matches TRBJ2-5 better. The CDR3 runs to 16 residues. CDR1 is SGHRS, CDR2 YFSETQ, per germline. CDR3 sequence reads: CASSLTPGVVWETQYF. The CDR3 DNA is TGCGCCAGCAGCTTGACCCCAGGGGTGGTATGGGAGACCCAGTACTTC.

This clonotype was counted ten times or more. The genes are TRBV29-1 and TRBJ2-5; 7 bases agree with TRBD1. After removal of 3 bases from V and 6 bases from J, the junction contained 7 bases not matched to a gene. The V gene's germline CDR1 is SQVTM and CDR2 ANQGSEA. The CDR3 is 13 amino acids. CDR3 sequence reads: CSVEGQPGKTQYF. CDR3 nucleotide sequence: TGCAGCGTTGAGGGACAGCCTGGGAAGACCCAGTACTTC.

This chain links TRBV7-2 with TRBJ1-2; D is uncertain. This CDR3 has 14 residues. With 1 base removed from V and 0 bases from J, the gap between germline ends came to 6 bases. CDR1 SGHTA and CDR2 FQGNSA come from the germline V gene. The CDR3 region is CASSLERANYGYTF. CDR3 bases: TGTGCCAGCAGCTTAGAGCGAGCTAACTATGGCTACACCTTC.

This clonotype has just a few counts. The chain couples TRBV20-1 to TRBJ1-1; D not resolved. Germline CDR1 and CDR2: DFQATT and SNEGSKA (reference sequence). The CDR3 runs to 14 residues. Trimming cost V 3 bases and J 5 bases, with 16 bases left between them. CDR3 loop: CSASLGAKRTEAFF. In DNA, the CDR3 is TGCAGTGCTAGTCTCGGAGCAAAGCGAACTGAAGCTTTCTTT.

The CDR3 is CASSWGTLRETQYF. CDR3 nucleotide sequence: TGTGCCAGCAGCTGGGGGACATTGCGCGAGACCCAGTACTTC. The V call is TRBV7-2, the J call TRBJ2-5, with D perhaps TRBD1 (6 bases). Germline V gives CDR1 SGHTA, CDR2 FQGNSA. V was clipped by 4 bases and J by 5 bases, with 14 bases between them. The CDR3 spans 14 residues.

This chain links TRBV11-1 with TRBJ2-5, with TRBD2 as a possible D gene (5 bases). Trimming took 6 bases from V and 5 from J, leaving 22 bases between them. The CDR3 extends over 16 amino acids. CDR1 and CDR2 (germline): SGHAT, FQDESV (reference sequence). The CDR3 is CASREFPEVHWETQYF. As DNA, the CDR3 is TGTGCCAGCAGAGAGTTCCCGGAGGTCCATTGGGAGACCCAGTACTTC.

In regard to this clonotype: The CDR3 end shows no conserved phenylalanine or tryptophan, and so a read error is likely. This chain joins TRBV2 and TRBJ2-3; D possibly matches TRBD1 or TRBD2 (6 bases each). Germline CDR1 and CDR2: SNHLY and FYNNEI. This CDR3 region has 14 residues. The germline V and J ends were trimmed by 8 bases and 6 bases, with 18 bases remaining between them. The CDR3: CASGGRTPGDTQYL. As DNA, the CDR3 is TGTGCCAGCGGGGGGCGGACTCCAGGCGATACGCAGTATTTG.

This chain joins TRBV4-1 and TRBJ2-1; D uncertain. The CDR3 sequence is 16 residues long. V lost 1 base, J lost 1 base, and 11 bases lay in between. Germline CDR1 and CDR2: MGHRA and YSYEKL. The CDR3 bases are TGCGCCAGCAGCCAAGTGGACCTCCTATCCTACAATGAGCAGTTCTTC. Protein sequence: CASSQVDLLSYNEQFF.

This clonotype was counted a few times. This sequence joins TRBV6-5 and TRBJ1-2, with 10 bases that match TRBD1. The CDR3 covers 14 residues. Germline V lookup: CDR1 MNHEY, CDR2 SVGAGI. The ends lost 5 bases at V and 4 bases at J; junction bases unmatched: 4. The CDR3 sequence is CASSRTGGIYGYTF. CDR3 bases: TGTGCCAGCAGTAGGACAGGGGGTATCTATGGCTACACCTTC.

The chain is built from TRBV6-1 and TRBJ2-7; TRBD1 might be the D (6 bases). The ends were cut back, 5 bases at V and 0 bases at J, with 8 bases in the middle. The CDR3 covers 13 residues. The V gene's germline CDR1 is MNHNS and CDR2 SASEGT. This CDR3 reads CASSWTDSYEQYF. The CDR3 DNA is TGTGCCAGCAGTTGGACAGACTCCTACGAGCAGTACTTC.

As to this clonotype: A junction boundary mismatches the germline segment, possibly from a read error. V and J are TRBV28 and TRBJ1-2; TRBD1 might be the D (6 bases). CDR1 is MDHEN and CDR2 is SYDVKM in the germline V gene. This CDR3 is built from 15 residues. The CDR3: CARSRDTDNSSGYTF. The CDR3 DNA reads TGTGCCCGCAGCCGGGACACTGATAACAGTTCCGGCTACACCTTC.

The chain couples TRBV2 to TRBJ2-3, with D maybe TRBD1 (5 bases). V lost 5 bases and J lost 2, with 11 bases in between. This CDR3 has 14 amino acids. CDR1 SNHLY and CDR2 FYNNEI come from the germline V gene. The CDR3 nucleotides read TGTGCCAGCAGTAAGGACACCTTCACAGATACGCAGTATTTT. Amino acid sequence: CASSKDTFTDTQYF. Variable domain in full (rest from reference TRBV2 and TRBJ2-3): EPEVTQTPSHQVTQMGQEVILRCVPISNHLYFYWYRQILGQKVEFLVSFYNNEISEKSEIFDDQFSVERPDGSNFTLKIRSTKLEDSAMYFCASSKDTFTDTQYFGPGTRLTVL.

A note on this clonotype: With a much larger clone just one base away, this may be a read error. J is TRBJ2-3 and V is TRBV25-1; weak D call: TRBD1 (5 bases). The V end lost 10 bases, the J end lost 11 bases, and 19 bases lay between the germline ends. The CDR3 has 12 residues. Germline-derived CDR1 and CDR2 are MGHDK and SYGVNS. The chain's CDR3 is CATISGWGRQYF. The CDR3 DNA is TGTGCCACTATCAGTGGATGGGGCAGGCAGTATTTT. Looking up the rest from reference TRBV25-1 and TRBJ2-3 gives the full variable domain: EADIYQTPRYLVIGTGKKITLECSQTMGHDKMYWYQQDPGMELHLIHYSYGVNSTEKGDLSSESTVSRIRTEHFPLTLESARPSHTSQYLCATISGWGRQYFGPGTRLTVL.

The table lists this clonotype with a few counts. V usage is TRBV4-2 and J usage is TRBJ2-5; 11 nucleotides match TRBD2. After removal of 4 bases from V and 5 bases from J, the junction contained 12 bases not matched to a gene. This CDR3 is built from 17 residues. Germline V gene lookup returns CDR1 LGHNA and CDR2 YNFKEQ. The CDR3 DNA is TGTGCCAGCAGCCCGATCGCGGCTAGCGGGGGGATGGAGACCCAGTACTTC. This codes for CASSPIAASGGMETQYF.

The chain has TRBV20-1 and TRBJ2-1, with TRBD2 identical over 12 bases. The CDR3 has 15 residues. Trimming cost V 5 bases and J 10 bases; bases outside gene matches: 12. Germline V gene data show CDR1 as DFQATT and CDR2 as SNEGSKA (reference sequence). The CDR3 loop reads CSAGTLAGGREEQFF. CDR3 DNA sequence: TGCAGTGCTGGAACCCTAGCGGGGGGGCGAGAAGAGCAGTTCTTC.

As concerns this clonotype: The junction and the germline gene differ at one end; a read error may be behind it. V usage is TRBV6-2 or TRBV6-3 and J usage is TRBJ2-2, with D possibly matching TRBD1 (6 bases). In germline, CDR1 is MNHEY, CDR2 SVGEGT. CDR3 length equals 17 residues. CDR3 nucleotides: TGTGCCAGCAGTGACCTTAGGGGGTCCCTGAACACCGGGGAGCGGTTTTTT. This codes for CASSDLRGSLNTGERFF.

V is TRBV20-1 and J is TRBJ2-1; D is unresolved. This CDR3 contains 12 residues. Deletions cut 2 bases from V and 3 bases from J, with 5 bases between. The V gene's germline CDR1 is DFQATT and CDR2 SNEGSKA (reference sequence). CDR3 nucleotides: TGCAGTGCTAGAATCGGCTACAATGAGCAGTTCTTC. It translates to CSARIGYNEQFF.

The rearrangement uses TRBV29-1 and TRBJ2-6; D remains ambiguous. Germline V lookup: CDR1 SQVTM, CDR2 ANQGSEA. The ends were cut back, 5 bases at V and 2 bases at J, with 7 bases in the middle. The CDR3 contains 13 residues. The CDR3 region has the DNA TGCAGCGTTTTACCCGCTGGGGCCAACGTCCTGACTTTC. The encoded protein is CSVLPAGANVLTF.